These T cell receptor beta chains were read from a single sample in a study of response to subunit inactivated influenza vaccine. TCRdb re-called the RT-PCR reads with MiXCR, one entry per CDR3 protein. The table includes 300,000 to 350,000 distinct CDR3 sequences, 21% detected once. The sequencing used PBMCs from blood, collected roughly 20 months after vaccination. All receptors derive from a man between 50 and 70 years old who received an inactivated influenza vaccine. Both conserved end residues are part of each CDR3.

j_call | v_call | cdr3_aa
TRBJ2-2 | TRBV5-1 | CASSTRTGNTGELFF
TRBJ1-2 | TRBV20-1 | CLFWVVTNYGYTF
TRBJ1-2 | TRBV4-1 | CASSQDRGTGRYGYTF
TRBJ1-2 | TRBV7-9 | CASTRGAAPNHRGYTF
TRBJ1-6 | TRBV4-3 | CASSRKSSSYNSPLHF
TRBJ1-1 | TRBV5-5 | CASSLFPETEAFF
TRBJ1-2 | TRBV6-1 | CASVQGGAGGYTF
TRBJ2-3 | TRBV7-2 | CASSLASAVGITDTQYF
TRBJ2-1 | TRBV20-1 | CSARERGYNEQFF
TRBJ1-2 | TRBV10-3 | CAISDGSNYGYTF
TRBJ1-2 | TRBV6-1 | CASSLRGQGFGYTF
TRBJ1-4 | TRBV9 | CASSVLPNNEKLFF
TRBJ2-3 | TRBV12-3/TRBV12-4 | CASSLRGGTDTQYF
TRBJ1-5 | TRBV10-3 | CATRTGGLDSNQPQHF
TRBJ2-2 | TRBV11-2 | CASSLYGGGVTGELFF
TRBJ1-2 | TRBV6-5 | CASSLRQGMVGYTF
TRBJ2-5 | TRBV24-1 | CATSETGEETQYF
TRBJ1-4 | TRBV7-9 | CASSLGEREKLFF
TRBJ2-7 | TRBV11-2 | CASSLRQPQFIFF
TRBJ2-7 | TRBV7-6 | CASSLGTGGDSWQYF
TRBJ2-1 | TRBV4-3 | CASSQTPSSYNEQFF
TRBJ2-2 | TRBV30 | CAWRHQRGLGGELFF
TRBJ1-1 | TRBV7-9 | CASSPGQGIYHTEAFF
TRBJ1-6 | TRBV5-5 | CASLRQPDSPLHF
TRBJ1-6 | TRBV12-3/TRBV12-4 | CASSLVYRGHYNSPLHF
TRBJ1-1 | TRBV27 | CASSLNRGTEAFF
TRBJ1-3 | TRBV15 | CATSRDRGRQAGNTIYF
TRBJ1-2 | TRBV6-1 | CASKITGLTRYGYTF
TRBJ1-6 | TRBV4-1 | CASSQDTWDRRVANSPLHF
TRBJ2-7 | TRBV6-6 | CASSSSYGDEQYF
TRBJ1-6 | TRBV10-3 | CAISDPGVTGYSPLHF
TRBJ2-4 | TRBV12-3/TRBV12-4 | CASSLALADKNIQYF
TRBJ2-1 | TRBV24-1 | CATVSISSVF
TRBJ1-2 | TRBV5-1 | CASSIGVHGYTF
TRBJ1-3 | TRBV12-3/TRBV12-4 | CASSLAAGGNTIYF
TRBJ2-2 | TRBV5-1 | CASSWETNTGELFF
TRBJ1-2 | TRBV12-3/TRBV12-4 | CASSFGRQQLGGYTF
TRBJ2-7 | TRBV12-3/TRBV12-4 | CASSLGTAVLSGQYF
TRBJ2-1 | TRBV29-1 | CSVSRTSGYNEQFF
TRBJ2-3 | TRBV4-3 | CASSQDLPRQAEQYF
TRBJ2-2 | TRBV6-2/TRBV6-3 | CASSFQRGTGELFF
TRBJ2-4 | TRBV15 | CATSPGGGILPAKNIQYF
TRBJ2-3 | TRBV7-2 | CASSLYRQGATDTQYF
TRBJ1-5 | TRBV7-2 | CASRTGQGGPQHF
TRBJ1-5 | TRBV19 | CASSRNSGTGTYSNQPQHF
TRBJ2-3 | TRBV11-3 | CASSHPPSDTQYF
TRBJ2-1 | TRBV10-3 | CAISVISGTGSVGEQFF
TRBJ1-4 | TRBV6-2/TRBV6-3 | CASSTWTPENEKLFF
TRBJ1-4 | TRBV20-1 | CSARFPGQGASEKLFF
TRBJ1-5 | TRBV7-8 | CASSSGFSNQPQHF
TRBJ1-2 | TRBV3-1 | CASSRQGVNYGYTF
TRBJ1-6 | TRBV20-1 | CSARVSRDSPLHF
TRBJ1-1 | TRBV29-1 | CSASQGVTEAFF
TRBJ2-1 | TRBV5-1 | CASSPNGGTSYNEQFF
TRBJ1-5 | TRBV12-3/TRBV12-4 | CASSRRGSNQPQHF